This T cell receptor beta chain comes out of a study of PD-L1 blockade in urothelial cancer. Produced via immunoSEQ multiplex PCR; TCRdb's table is partial and in-frame only. This table holds approximately 83,000 clones, approximately 87% found once. V lost 4 bases to trimming and J lost 7 bases; unmatched junction nucleotides: 7. Germline CDR1 and CDR2: SGDLS and YYNGEE. The CDR3 runs to 13 residues. This clone was observed once. Time point described: peripheral blood 6 weeks after treatment start. Here the sequenced sample was PBMCs, taken around atezolizumab (anti-PD-L1) treatment. The chain couples TRBV9 to TRBJ1-2; 7 nucleotides agree with TRBD1. The receptor was derived from a man aged 70-80 years with urothelial cancer. As DNA, the CDR3 is TGTGCCAGCAGCCTAGGGGGCCCCCTTGGCTACACCTTC. This gives the protein CASSLGGPLGYTF.